Below are 7 T cell receptor beta chains sequenced from a single sample in a study of T cells after yellow fever vaccination. TCRdb processed the 5' RACE reads anew with MiXCR; each CDR3 protein has one entry. The sample contains more than 350,000 distinct CDR3 sequences, around 10% of which appear only once. The starting material was PBMCs, obtained on the day of the first yellow fever vaccination. These receptors were obtained from a man between 18 and 35 years old who received the YFV17D yellow fever vaccine.

The V and J genes are TRBV5-1 and TRBJ2-7; 8 bases map to TRBD2. J gave up 3 bases and V 5 bases, and 4 bases lay outside the gene matches. The CDR3 covers 13 residues. CDR1 is SGHRS, CDR2 YFSETQ, per germline. CDR3 in amino acids: CASRVAGNYEQYF. CDR3 sequence (DNA): TGCGCCAGCAGGGTAGCGGGGAACTACGAGCAGTACTTC.

This clonotype came up many times. V gene TRBV3-1 combines with J gene TRBJ2-1; 10 bases fit TRBD2. Germline CDR1 and CDR2: LGHDT and YNNKEL (reference sequence). This CDR3 spans 15 amino acids. V trimming: 7 bases; J trimming: 9 bases; junction bases outside the gene matches: 12. CDR3 coding DNA: TGTGCCAGCACCCGCTCAAGCGGGGGGGCCGTTGAGCAGTTCTTC. This sequence encodes CASTRSSGGAVEQFF.

This clonotype was seen at least ten times. This sequence joins TRBV12-3 or TRBV12-4 and TRBJ1-5; D remains unclear. CDR3 length: 12 amino acids. V was clipped by 6 bases and J by 5 bases, with 8 bases between them. The CDR3 sequence is CASRERDQPQHF. CDR3 in DNA: TGTGCCAGCAGGGAGAGGGATCAGCCCCAGCATTTT.

This clonotype was seen a handful of times. The chain carries TRBV4-1 and TRBJ2-2; perhaps D is TRBD1 or TRBD2 (5 bases each). CDR3 length: 18 residues. Trimming removed 3 bases from V and 4 bases from J, with 21 bases in between. From germline, CDR1 is MGHRA and CDR2 YSYEKL. The CDR3, as DNA: TGCGCCAGCAGCCAGAACCGTCGTTCATGGGACGCCACCGGGGAGCTGTTTTTT. Translating it yields CASSQNRRSWDATGELFF.

The CDR3 DNA reads TGCGCCAGCAGCTTGGCCGGGACGGATTCAAATGAGCAGTTCTTC. This translates into CASSLAGTDSNEQFF. The chain is built from TRBV5-1 and TRBJ2-1, with D possibly called TRBD1 or TRBD2 (5 bases each). Trimming pared 0 bases from V and 7 bases from J, leaving 14 bases between. Germline loops: CDR1 SGHRS, CDR2 YFSETQ. This CDR3 has 15 amino acids.

This clonotype occurred a few times. The chain is built from TRBV9 and TRBJ1-3; D gene uncertain. The CDR3 consists of 15 residues. V gave up 4 bases and J gave up 0 bases, with 11 bases separating them. Germline CDR1 is SGDLS and CDR2 is YYNGEE. CDR3 amino acids: CASSPSGDSGNTIYF. The CDR3 DNA sequence: TGTGCCAGCAGCCCGTCCGGCGACTCTGGAAACACCATATATTTT.

The rearrangement joins TRBV7-2 to TRBJ2-1, with 12 bases fitting TRBD2. The CDR3 sequence is 16 residues long. Germline CDR1 SGHTA, CDR2 FQGNSA. J gave up 5 bases and V 6 bases, and 8 bases lay outside the gene matches. In DNA form, the CDR3 reads TGTGCCAGCAGTTGGACTCTAGCGGGGGGGGACAATGAGCAGTTCTTC. Its protein is CASSWTLAGGDNEQFF.